This entry concerns a single TCR beta chain. It has no known antigen specificity. The sample holds no much larger clone one base away, and base qualities are not on file. TCRbeta CDR3 regions were amplified from genomic DNA using the immunoSEQ Assay, a bias-controlled multiplex PCR. Under the source paper's analysis protocol: Within the assay, amplification of reference gene primers was used to estimate how many nucleated cells each sample contained. To quantify the absolute abundance of each unique TCRbeta CDR3 rearrangement, sequence reads were collapsed and filtered. For each sample, productive Simpson clonality was calculated by taking the square root of Simpson's diversity index across productive rearrangements. TCRdb took over this immuneACCESS table, retaining in-frame rearrangements with V and J assigned. Such tables are incomplete; in checked studies, under half of the missing clones stem from an unresolved V gene, and the remainder is unexplained. For V, J and clone size, that table is used; D and trimming come from the DNA. The sample table contains roughly 120,000 clones; only one count was recorded for about two thirds of them. The biggest ten clones account for 0.7% to 1% of the sample.

Per the germline V gene, KGHSH is the CDR1 and LQKENI is the CDR2. V was cut back by 8 bases and J by 3 bases, leaving a gap of 16 bases between them. Including the terminal cysteine and phenylalanine, the CDR3 comprises 14 residues. The DNA shown is the 42-base CDR3, in frame from base 1. The record originates from a study of blood T cell repertoires in COVID-19 (TCRdb year 2020). A note on the overall study: Samples covering the acute and convalescent phases of COVID-19 were provided by collaborators in the United States, Italy and Spain. The prospective study material was composed of cDNA or gDNA derived from T cells, B-cell-depleted T cells, or PBMCs. The repertoires were released in a freely available public database meant as a resource for research on the immune response to SARS-CoV-2. Where HLA class I and class II types were available, the types were taken from metadata supplied by the sample provider, not from assay-based typing. Nearly every sample came with metadata listing a de-identified subject ID, COVID-19 status, age in years and sex. The dataset comprised deeply sampled blood TCRbeta repertoires from subjects exposed to, actively infected with, or recovered from COVID-19. The samples were drawn from the first 160 participants of the ongoing ImmuneRACE study and from under 1,500 subjects provided by 6 global collaborators.

Collaborating institutions collected whole blood in K2EDTA tubes following their own protocols. For TCRbeta analysis, collaborators shipped samples as frozen whole blood, isolated PBMCs, or DNA extracted from either of those sample types. The paper as a whole reports these results and caveats: How much clinical and demographic metadata was included differed by source and by participant, and the metadata was provided uncurated.

The V and J segments used are TRBV18 and TRBJ1-2; a tentative D match to TRBD1 spans 5 bases. This TCR was sampled from a human donor with acute or convalescent COVID-19. The donor label of this sample is uncertain. Source material: peripheral blood. The base sequence is TGTGCCAGCCGAAAGGGGCAGAGCGACTATGGCTACACCTTC. Its translation is CASRKGQSDYGYTF. The reference TRBV18 and TRBJ1-2 proteins fill in what lies around the CDR3, so the full variable domain reads NAGVMQNPRHLVRRRGQEARLRCSPMKGHSHVYWYRQLPEEGLKFMVYLQKENIIDESGMPKERFSAEFPKEGPSILRIQQVVRGDSAAYFCASRKGQSDYGYTFGSGTRLTVV.